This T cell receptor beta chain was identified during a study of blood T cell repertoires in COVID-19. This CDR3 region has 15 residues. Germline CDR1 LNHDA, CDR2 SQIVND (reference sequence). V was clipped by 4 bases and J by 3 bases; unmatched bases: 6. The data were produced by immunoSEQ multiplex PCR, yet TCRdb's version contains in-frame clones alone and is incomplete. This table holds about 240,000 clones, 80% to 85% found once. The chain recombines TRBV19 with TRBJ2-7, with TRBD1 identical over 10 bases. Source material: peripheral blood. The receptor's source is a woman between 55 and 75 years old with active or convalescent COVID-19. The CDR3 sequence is CASSTTGTGVYEQYF. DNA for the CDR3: TGTGCCAGTAGTACCACCGGGACAGGGGTCTACGAGCAGTACTTC.